This T cell receptor beta chain was found in a study of preoperative IRX-2 immunotherapy in early breast cancer. The CDR3 has 15 amino acids. Trimming stripped 0 bases from V and 2 bases from J, with 9 bases between. Germline CDR1 and CDR2: SGHDT and YYEEEE. Treatment meaning: preoperative locoregional IRX-2 cytokine immunotherapy. Preoperative locoregional IRX-2 cytokine immunotherapy was tested in the phase Ib source study. Some clones are missing from TCRdb's copy, which holds only in-frame ones; the method was immunoSEQ multiplex PCR. The table lists around 62,000 clones, roughly 95% of them singletons.

The chain couples TRBV5-6 to TRBJ1-5, with D maybe TRBD1 (5 bases). The receptor's source is a human donor with breast cancer. The sample here was taken from a patient treated with IRX-2 immunotherapy. The CDR3, as DNA: TGTGCCAGCAGCTTGGGCAGGGTAGGCAATCAGCCCCAGCATTTT. This translates into CASSLGRVGNQPQHF.